These 18 T cell receptor beta chains originate from one sample sequenced in a study of vaccination and CD4 T cells after COVID-19. TCRdb analysed the PCR reads with MiXCR anew, one entry per CDR3 protein. The sample lists roughly 16,000 distinct CDR3 sequences, approximately 71% seen once, with roughly 1.1% in the top ten. Here the sequenced sample was CD4+ T cells from blood, taken after SARS-CoV-2 vaccination. Source of these receptors: a human donor who had recovered from COVID-19.

The chain carries TRBV2 and TRBJ2-2, with 7 bases identical to TRBD1. With 6 bases clipped from V and 4 bases from J, the junction kept 11 bases outside the gene matches. This CDR3 spans 16 amino acids. The V gene's germline CDR1 is SNHLY and CDR2 FYNNEI. In nucleotides, the CDR3 is TGTGCCAGCAGGCCTCTCGGGACAGCGCTCACCGGGGAGCTGTTTTTT. It codes for CASRPLGTALTGELFF.

The gene calls are TRBV7-7 and TRBJ2-5; D could derive from TRBD1 or TRBD2 (6 bases each). The CDR3 length is 20 residues. Germline lookup yields CDR1 SSHAT and CDR2 FNYEAQ (reference sequence). V lost 3 bases and J lost 2, with 28 bases in between. In DNA, the CDR3 is TGTGCCAGCAGCTTCCGACCCCAGAGGGGGGTGCAGGGTTTACAAGAGACCCAGTACTTC. Translated: CASSFRPQRGVQGLQETQYF. Drawing the rest from reference TRBV7-7 and TRBJ2-5, the complete variable domain is GAGVSQSPRYKVTKRGQDVTLRCDPISSHATLYWYQQALGQGPEFLTYFNYEAQPDKSGLPSDRFSAERPEGSISTLTIQRTEQRDSAMYRCASSFRPQRGVQGLQETQYFGPGTRLLVL.

This clonotype has only one observation. The chain links TRBV30 to TRBJ2-7; possibly TRBD1 or TRBD2 for D (5 bases each). The CDR3 runs 15 residues. Germline-derived CDR1 and CDR2 are GTSNPN and SVGIG (reference sequence). Trimming shortened V by 0 bases and J by 1 base, and 13 bases separated the two germline ends. The CDR3 region is CAWSVRGQGSYEQYF. CDR3 in DNA: TGTGCCTGGAGTGTACGGGGCCAGGGTTCCTACGAGCAGTACTTC.

The chain uses TRBV28 and TRBJ2-7; D not certain. The length of the CDR3 is 14 residues. V shed 4 bases and J shed 10 bases, with 20 bases lying between them. Germline values: CDR1 MDHEN, CDR2 SYDVKM. CDR3 in amino acids: CASSSTRTVSAQYF. For the CDR3, the DNA is TGTGCCAGCAGTTCTACCCGGACGGTGAGCGCTCAGTACTTC.

This clonotype was found a few times. The CDR3 protein is CSASPATGGLMNTEAFF. The DNA for the CDR3 is TGCAGTGCTAGCCCCGCAACAGGGGGATTAATGAACACTGAAGCTTTCTTT. This chain uses TRBV20-1 with TRBJ1-1, with 8 bases matching TRBD1. Germline V gene data show CDR1 as DFQATT and CDR2 as SNEGSKA (reference sequence). This CDR3 has 17 residues. V dropped 3 bases and J dropped 0; count of bases not matched to a gene: 12.

CDR3 residues: CASKTSGSSYEQYF. The CDR3 region has the DNA TGTGCCAGTAAGACTAGCGGGAGCTCCTACGAGCAGTACTTC. This chain connects TRBV19 to TRBJ2-7; TRBD2 aligns across 12 bases. Germline V gives CDR1 LNHDA, CDR2 SQIVND (reference sequence). V dropped 7 bases and J dropped 0; count of bases not matched to a gene: 1. The CDR3 sequence is 14 residues long.

This chain uses TRBV20-1 with TRBJ2-3; D gene uncertain. CDR3 length equals 12 residues. Between the trimmed V and J ends, which lost 1 base and 4 bases, there was a span of 6 bases. Per the germline V gene, CDR1 is DFQATT and CDR2 is SNEGSKA (reference sequence). CDR3 amino acids: CSARGFPDTQYF. DNA of the CDR3: TGCAGTGCTAGAGGCTTCCCAGATACGCAGTATTTT.

This clonotype was seen only a few times. The chain carries TRBV27 and TRBJ2-7; TRBD2 might be the D (5 bases). Trimming pared 2 bases from V and 0 bases from J, leaving 11 bases between. The CDR3 consists of 15 residues. The germline V gene encodes CDR1 MNHEY and CDR2 SMNVEV (reference sequence). The CDR3 bases are TGTGCCAGCAGTTTAGCGGCGGGCCACTCCTACGAGCAGTACTTC. Its translation is CASSLAAGHSYEQYF.

The chain is built from TRBV6-1 and TRBJ2-5; tentative D call: TRBD1 (5 bases). Trimming took 5 bases from V and 5 from J, leaving 15 bases between them. The germline V gene has CDR1 MNHNS and CDR2 SASEGT. The CDR3 consists of 14 residues. The CDR3 coding sequence is TGTGCCAGCAGTAAATTTGCAGGGTTCGAGACCCAGTACTTC. It translates to CASSKFAGFETQYF.

The CDR3 protein is CASSDARGNTEAFF. The CDR3 region has the DNA TGTGCCAGCAGCGATGCGCGGGGGAACACTGAAGCTTTCTTT. V is TRBV7-6 and J is TRBJ1-1; D not certain. With 5 bases removed from V and 1 base from J, the gap between germline ends came to 11 bases. There are 14 residues in the CDR3. Germline CDR1 and CDR2: SGHVS and FNYEAQ.

There are a few counts of this clonotype. The CDR3 region is CASSERTVGGGNQPQHF. CDR3 in DNA: TGTGCCAGCAGTGAAAGGACAGTCGGAGGGGGCAATCAGCCCCAGCATTTT. The rearrangement uses TRBV6-1 and TRBJ1-5; a possible D gene is TRBD1 (6 bases). This CDR3 spans 17 amino acids. The germline CDR1 and CDR2 sequences are MNHNS and SASEGT. V dropped 2 bases and J dropped 2 bases, with 16 bases sitting between them.

V gene TRBV6-1 combines with J gene TRBJ2-2; D remains unclear. With 9 bases removed from V and 6 bases from J, the gap between germline ends came to 17 bases. In germline, CDR1 is MNHNS, CDR2 SASEGT. CDR3 length: 14 residues. The CDR3 nucleotides read TGTGCCAGTAGAACCGGGCCCAAGGCCGGGGAGCTGTTTTTT. Protein: CASRTGPKAGELFF.

This chain uses TRBV20-1 with TRBJ1-5, with D hard to call. V lost 0 bases, J lost 1 base, and 10 bases lay in between. This CDR3 comprises 15 residues. From germline, CDR1 is DFQATT and CDR2 SNEGSKA (reference sequence). The CDR3 DNA follows: TGCAGTGCTAGAGATCAGCGAAGGAGCAATCAGCCCCAGCATTTT. It encodes CSARDQRRSNQPQHF.

The V gene is TRBV10-3, the J gene TRBJ1-6, with TRBD1 matching over 11 bases. The junction had 6 bases not matched to a gene; V was cut back by 6 bases and J by 8 bases. This CDR3 is 15 amino acids long. The germline V gene encodes CDR1 ENHRY and CDR2 SYGVKD. Here the CDR3 DNA reads TGTGCCATCAGATCGGACAGGGGGCGCGATTCACCCCTCCACTTT. Residues: CAIRSDRGRDSPLHF.

J is TRBJ2-6 and V is TRBV10-1; 7 positions agree with TRBD1. The trim removed 2 bases at V and 2 bases at J, leaving 9 bases unmatched. This CDR3 comprises 18 residues. Looked up from germline, CDR1 is WNHNN and CDR2 is SYGVQD (reference sequence). In DNA form, the CDR3 reads TGCGCCAGCAGTGAGCCAGGGACAGACAAGGCTGGGGCCAACGTCCTGACTTTC. This translates into CASSEPGTDKAGANVLTF.

This chain uses TRBV20-1 with TRBJ1-2, with TRBD1 identical over 7 bases. The CDR3 contains 13 residues. Germline CDR1 reads DFQATT; CDR2 reads SNEGSKA (reference sequence). The V and J ends lost 5 bases and 7 bases, in that order; junction bases with no gene match: 10. The CDR3 DNA sequence: TGCAGTGCTCAGACAGGGATAGGGAGTGGCTACACCTTC. This codes for CSAQTGIGSGYTF.

The chain couples TRBV28 to TRBJ2-5, with 7 nucleotides matching TRBD2. The CDR3 consists of 18 residues. CDR1 is MDHEN, CDR2 SYDVKM, per germline. J gave up 0 bases and V 3 bases, and 13 bases lay outside the gene matches. CDR3 sequence (DNA): TGTGCCAGCAGTTTTCACGCCCTAGCGGAGAAGTACCAAGAGACCCAGTACTTC. Translating it yields CASSFHALAEKYQETQYF. The full variable domain, with the rest looked up from reference TRBV28 and TRBJ2-5, is DVKVTQSSRYLVKRTGEKVFLECVQDMDHENMFWYRQDPGLGLRLIYFSYDVKMKEKGDIPEGYSVSREKKERFSLILESASTNQTSMYLCASSFHALAEKYQETQYFGPGTRLLVL.

The rearrangement joins TRBV14 to TRBJ2-5, with TRBD2 matching 16 bases. Germline V gene sequence: CDR1 SGHDN, CDR2 FVKESK. V gave up 2 bases and J gave up 2 bases; unmatched junction bases: 8. CDR3 size: 19 residues. CDR3 nucleotides: TGTGCCAGCAGCCAACTACGGGGACTAGCGGGAGGGCTGCAAGAGACCCAGTACTTC. It encodes CASSQLRGLAGGLQETQYF. Combining the CDR3 with reference TRBV14 and TRBJ2-5 gives the whole variable domain EAGVTQFPSHSVIEKGQTVTLRCDPISGHDNLYWYRRVMGKEIKFLLHFVKESKQDESGMPNNRFLAERTGGTYSTLKVQPAELEDSGVYFCASSQLRGLAGGLQETQYFGPGTRLLVL.